The 16 T cell receptor beta chains below were found in one sample sequenced in a study of early T cells in non-severe SARS-CoV-2 infection. One entry per CDR3 protein, called by TCRdb with MiXCR from the 5' RACE reads. Among roughly 51,000 distinct CDR3 sequences listed, 11% were seen once. The sample consisted of whole blood. Receptor source: an adult who was a healthcare worker with PCR-confirmed SARS-CoV-2 infection or an uninfected control (not recorded which).

This clonotype was detected only a few times. V gene TRBV28 combines with J gene TRBJ1-5, with no clear D. CDR1 is MDHEN, CDR2 SYDVKM, per germline. CDR3 length: 13 residues. With 6 bases removed from V and 3 bases from J, the gap between germline ends came to 9 bases. The CDR3 coding sequence is TGTGCCAGCAGCGTCACTTCCAATCAGCCCCAGCATTTT. Amino acid sequence: CASSVTSNQPQHF.

This clonotype was observed many times. The V call is TRBV20-1, the J call TRBJ2-5; D is unresolved. Between the trimmed V and J ends, which lost 1 base and 5 bases, there was a span of 17 bases. The CDR3 totals 15 residues. Germline V gene data show CDR1 as DFQATT and CDR2 as SNEGSKA (reference sequence). The CDR3: CSARGVKADPETQYF. The CDR3 DNA is TGCAGTGCTAGAGGCGTGAAGGCGGACCCGGAGACCCAGTACTTC.

This clonotype was counted ten times or more. V usage is TRBV11-2 and J usage is TRBJ2-5; no clear D. The CDR3 consists of 14 residues. V lost 1 base and J 3 bases, leaving 9 bases between the germline ends. The V gene's germline CDR1 is SGHAT and CDR2 FQNNGV. The DNA of the CDR3 is TGTGCCAGCAGCTTAGCCGTAGCAGAAGAGACCCAGTACTTC. Translating gives CASSLAVAEETQYF.

The V call is TRBV29-1, the J call TRBJ2-3; 9 nucleotides align to TRBD2. V trimming: 7 bases; J trimming: 0 bases; junction bases outside the gene matches: 11. CDR3 length equals 16 residues. CDR1 is SQVTM, CDR2 ANQGSEA, per germline. The CDR3 spells CSAPHRLAESTDTQYF. CDR3 nucleotides: TGCAGCGCTCCACACAGACTAGCGGAAAGCACAGATACGCAGTATTTT.

This clonotype was found many times. V gene TRBV6-1 combines with J gene TRBJ1-1; D is undetermined. CDR1 and CDR2 from the germline V gene are MNHNS and SASEGT. The CDR3 covers 17 residues. Trimming pared 2 bases from V and 0 bases from J, leaving 16 bases between. The CDR3 protein is CASSERPKATVNTEAFF. Here the CDR3 DNA reads TGTGCCAGCAGTGAACGGCCTAAGGCCACCGTGAACACTGAAGCTTTCTTT.

This chain connects TRBV3-1 to TRBJ1-1, with D unresolved. Germline V gives CDR1 LGHDT, CDR2 YNNKEL (reference sequence). The CDR3 runs 12 residues. V was clipped by 2 bases and J by 10 bases, with 11 bases between them. The CDR3 protein is CASSQQTTGAFF. The DNA of the CDR3 is TGTGCCAGCAGCCAACAGACCACGGGAGCTTTCTTT.

J is TRBJ1-1 and V is TRBV29-1; no definite D call. The germline V and J ends were trimmed by 3 bases and 4 bases, with 12 bases remaining between them. In germline, CDR1 is SQVTM, CDR2 ANQGSEA. This CDR3 region has 13 residues. The CDR3 reads CSVDMDIGTEAFF. The CDR3 DNA follows: TGCAGCGTTGATATGGATATCGGCACTGAAGCTTTCTTT.

This clonotype occurred many times. This chain connects TRBV9 to TRBJ2-3; either TRBD1 or TRBD2 may fit D (6 bases each). This CDR3 comprises 15 residues. Germline V lookup: CDR1 SGDLS, CDR2 YYNGEE. The V end was cut by 2 bases, the J end by 4 bases, with 14 bases between. The CDR3 here is CASSVGAGEADTQYF. CDR3 bases: TGTGCCAGCAGCGTTGGGGCAGGGGAGGCAGATACGCAGTATTTT.

At least ten counts were recorded for this clonotype. The chain joins TRBV10-2 to TRBJ2-7; 13 bases are shared with TRBD2. The CDR3 loop spans 13 amino acids. Germline V gives CDR1 WSHSY, CDR2 SAAADI. The V and J ends lost 10 bases and 3 bases, in that order; junction bases with no gene match: 3. The CDR3 region has the DNA TGCGCCACGGGGACTAGCGGGAACTACGAGCAGTACTTC. Amino acid sequence: CATGTSGNYEQYF.

This clonotype was seen ten or more times. This chain links TRBV6-5 with TRBJ2-7, with TRBD2 identical over 11 bases. The germline V gene encodes CDR1 MNHEY and CDR2 SVGAGI. V was pared by 0 bases and J by 5 bases, with 3 bases of the junction left unmatched. CDR3 length: 15 residues. The CDR3 DNA is TGTGCCAGCAGTTACTCTAGCGGGAGGGGTAACGAGCAGTACTTC. It encodes CASSYSSGRGNEQYF.

This clonotype was counted between two and nine times. This rearrangement joins TRBV19 to TRBJ2-1; perhaps TRBD1 as D (6 bases). Germline-derived CDR1 and CDR2 are LNHDA and SQIVND (reference sequence). The CDR3 is 13 amino acids. The V end lost 6 bases, the J end lost 6 bases, and 12 bases lay between the germline ends. CDR3 region: CASSSGQINEQFF. CDR3 nucleotide sequence: TGTGCCAGTAGCTCCGGACAGATCAATGAGCAGTTCTTC.

The J gene is TRBJ1-1, the V gene TRBV6-5; TRBD1 matches at 7 bases. V dropped 6 bases and J dropped 4; count of bases not matched to a gene: 17. The CDR3 is 17 residues long. Germline V gives CDR1 MNHEY, CDR2 SVGAGI. The CDR3 nucleotides read TGTGCCAGCAGACTACTACAGGGGACCCCAGGCGGCACTGAAGCTTTCTTT. This translates into CASRLLQGTPGGTEAFF.

The V gene is TRBV4-1, the J gene TRBJ2-7; 10 bases match TRBD1. V was clipped by 0 bases and J by 3 bases; unmatched bases: 2. CDR3 length: 15 residues. Germline loops: CDR1 MGHRA, CDR2 YSYEKL. CDR3 protein: CASSQETGGVYEQYF. CDR3 sequence (DNA): TGCGCCAGCAGCCAAGAGACAGGGGGCGTCTACGAGCAGTACTTC.

The chain carries TRBV28 and TRBJ2-3; D is possibly TRBD1 or TRBD2 (5 bases each). Trimming shortened V by 2 bases and J by 6 bases, and 12 bases separated the two germline ends. The CDR3 is 14 residues long. Germline lookup yields CDR1 MDHEN and CDR2 SYDVKM. CDR3 loop: CASSLTGTGDTQYF. In DNA, the CDR3 is TGTGCCAGCAGTTTAACTGGGACGGGCGATACGCAGTATTTT.

Many counts were recorded for this clonotype. The chain recombines TRBV4-1 with TRBJ2-1; no clear D gene. This CDR3 comprises 13 residues. The germline V and J ends were trimmed by 4 bases and 8 bases, with 12 bases remaining between them. Germline V gene sequence: CDR1 MGHRA, CDR2 YSYEKL. The CDR3 DNA sequence: TGCGCCAGCAGCCCGCCCTTAGCCTATGAGCAGTTCTTC. It yields the protein CASSPPLAYEQFF.

This clonotype was recorded many times. This chain joins TRBV3-1 and TRBJ1-1; D gene ambiguous. This CDR3 region has 15 residues. The V and J ends lost 0 bases and 3 bases respectively, with 11 bases between them. Per the germline V gene, CDR1 is LGHDT and CDR2 is YNNKEL (reference sequence). In DNA, the CDR3 is TGTGCCAGCAGCCAAGATTTTAAAGGAGACACTGAAGCTTTCTTT. Residues: CASSQDFKGDTEAFF.